This T cell receptor (beta chain) was captured by sequencing in a study of a mutant IDH1 vaccine in newly diagnosed glioma. Whole-study context: Most patients had received both radiotherapy and temozolomide, the prior options being radiotherapy, temozolomide, or both.

The CDR3 runs to 14 residues. J lost 5 bases, V lost 8 bases, and 8 bases had no gene match. CDR1 and CDR2 (germline): SEHNR, FQNEAQ (reference sequence). This sample's time point: baseline, week 1 (first vaccination visit). Treatment meaning: pre-vaccination baseline after standard-of-care therapy. Donor tumors were new WHO grade 3 or 4 IDH1-mutant, ATRX-lost astrocytomas. Assay used: immunoSEQ multiplex PCR; TCRdb lists only in-frame clones, some missing. The sample lists under 80,000 clones, roughly 85% occurring once. The chain is built from TRBV7-9 and TRBJ2-1, with 8 bases identical to TRBD2. The sequence was collected from a young man with glioma. The input for sequencing was PBMCs, taken from a glioma patient treated with radiotherapy, temozolomide or both. The CDR3 sequence: CASRTPGGNNEQFF. Written as DNA, the CDR3 is TGTGCCAGCCGAACGCCGGGGGGGAACAATGAGCAGTTCTTC.